The T cell receptor (beta chain) described here comes from a study of patients and donors after allogeneic stem cell transplantation. There are 13 residues in the CDR3. The V and J ends lost 0 bases and 6 bases respectively, with 9 bases between them. From germline, CDR1 is LGHNA and CDR2 YNFKEQ. TCRdb independently ran MiXCR on the RT-PCR reads; one entry per CDR3 protein. Seen here are 200,000 to 250,000 distinct CDR3 sequences, roughly an eighth observed once, and the top ten hold around a tenth. The chain combines TRBV4-2 with TRBJ2-7, with D uncertain. The sample consisted of blood, either unsorted or a sorted T cell fraction (not recorded which). This receptor was taken from a human donor who was either an allogeneic HSCT recipient or a stem cell or donor lymphocyte infusion donor (not recorded which). It is not recorded whose cells these are; they may come from a transplant donor. The DNA for the CDR3 is TGTGCCAGCAGCCAAGAATATGAGGTCGAGCAGTACTTC. It yields the protein CASSQEYEVEQYF.